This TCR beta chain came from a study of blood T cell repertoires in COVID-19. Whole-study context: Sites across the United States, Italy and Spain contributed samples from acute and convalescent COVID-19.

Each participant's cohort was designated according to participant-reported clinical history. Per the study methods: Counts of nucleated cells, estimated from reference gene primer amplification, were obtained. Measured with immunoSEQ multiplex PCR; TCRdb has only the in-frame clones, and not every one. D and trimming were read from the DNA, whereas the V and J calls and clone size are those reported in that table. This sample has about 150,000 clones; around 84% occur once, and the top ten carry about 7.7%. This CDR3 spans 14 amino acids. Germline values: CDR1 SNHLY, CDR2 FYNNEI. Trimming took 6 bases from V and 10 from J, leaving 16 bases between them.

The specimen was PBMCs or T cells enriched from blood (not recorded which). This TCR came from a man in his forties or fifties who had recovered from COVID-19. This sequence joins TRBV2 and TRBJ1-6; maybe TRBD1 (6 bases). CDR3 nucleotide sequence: TGTGCCAGCAGGGGGCAGGGGATGGGATCACCCCTCCACTTT. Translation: CASRGQGMGSPLHF.